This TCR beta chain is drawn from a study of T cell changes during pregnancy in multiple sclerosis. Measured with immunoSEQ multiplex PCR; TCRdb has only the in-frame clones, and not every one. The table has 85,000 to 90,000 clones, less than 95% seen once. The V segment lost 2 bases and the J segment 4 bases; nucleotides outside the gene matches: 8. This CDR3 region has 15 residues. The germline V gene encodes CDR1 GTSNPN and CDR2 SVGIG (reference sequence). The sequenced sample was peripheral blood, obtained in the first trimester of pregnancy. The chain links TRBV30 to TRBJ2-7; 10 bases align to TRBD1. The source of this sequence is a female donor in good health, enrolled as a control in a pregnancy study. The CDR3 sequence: CAWSRSGTGEYEQYF. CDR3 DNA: TGTGCCTGGAGTAGATCCGGGACAGGGGAATACGAGCAGTACTTC.